These T cell receptor beta chains were read from a single sample in a study of identical twins. TCRdb recomputed calls from the 5' RACE reads with MiXCR, one row per CDR3 protein. The sample contains 300,000 to 400,000 distinct CDR3 sequences, approximately 9.1% of which appear only once. Sample: naive T cells sorted from blood. These TCRs come from a woman aged 45-65 years in good health. The CDR3 runs from the conserved cysteine through the conserved F or W. D genes are given only for firm matches. Clone size is shown for a subset of rows, as once, few, many or a class of expanded clone.

V	J	D	size	length	DNA	CDR3
TRBV5-1	TRBJ2-3	.	many	14	TGCGCCAGCAGGGCAGTTCAAGGTGCAGATACGCAGTATTTT	CASRAVQGADTQYF
TRBV10-3	TRBJ1-1	.	few	15	TGTGCCATCAGTGAGTCGGACTATATTGACACTGAAGCTTTCTTT	CAISESDYIDTEAFF
TRBV29-1	TRBJ2-3	TRBD2	many	14	TGCAGCGTTGGACTAGCGGGAGGTGTGAATACGCAGTATTTT	CSVGLAGGVNTQYF
TRBV12-3/TRBV12-4	TRBJ2-4	TRBD1	once	15	TGTGCCAGCAGTTTTCTTGGACAGGGAGGAAACATTCAGTACTTC	CASSFLGQGGNIQYF
TRBV5-6	TRBJ2-2	TRBD1	few	16	TGTGCCAGCAGCCCGGGGACAGGCGGCGGGACCGGGGAGCTGTTTTTT	CASSPGTGGGTGELFF
TRBV20-1	TRBJ1-2	TRBD1	.	13	TGCAGTGCTTCTACCGGGACAGGGGCTGGCTACACCTTC	CSASTGTGAGYTF
TRBV27	TRBJ2-2	.	.	16	TGTGCCAGCAGCTTTTCGATCCGCTCTAACACCGGGGAGCTGTTTTTT	CASSFSIRSNTGELFF
TRBV27	TRBJ2-7	TRBD1	many	14	TGTGCCAGCAGTTCCAAACCCACAGGGGGCGAGCAGTACTTC	CASSSKPTGGEQYF
TRBV25-1	TRBJ2-2	.	.	14	TGTGCCAGCATCGAGGGACGGGACACCGGGGAGCTGTTTTTT	CASIEGRDTGELFF
TRBV4-1	TRBJ1-5	.	.	15	TGCGCCAGCAGCCGCGGACAGTATGACAATCAGCCCCAGCATTTT	CASSRGQYDNQPQHF
TRBV4-1	TRBJ2-1	.	.	16	TGCGCCAGCAGCCGACGCGGGGACCGCACCTACAATGAGCAGTTCTTC	CASSRRGDRTYNEQFF
TRBV2	TRBJ2-2	TRBD2	.	16	TGTGCCAGCAGTGAGACGGGACTAACGAACACCGGGGAGCTGTTTTTT	CASSETGLTNTGELFF
TRBV5-1	TRBJ2-1	TRBD2	.	17	TGCGCCAGCAGTCCCGGGACTAGCAGCCAGTTATACAATGAGCAGTTCTTC	CASSPGTSSQLYNEQFF
TRBV20-1	TRBJ1-2	.	.	13	TGCAGTGCTAGAGAAGCGGGGGTGGTACCCTACACCTTC	CSAREAGVVPYTF
TRBV2	TRBJ2-6	.	.	15	TGTGCCAGCAGAATCGAGATCTCTGGGGCCAACGTCCTGACTTTC	CASRIEISGANVLTF
TRBV29-1	TRBJ2-1	.	many	14	TGCAGCGTTGATGTGGGTTCCTCCTACAATGAGCAGTTCTTC	CSVDVGSSYNEQFF
TRBV7-2	TRBJ1-5	TRBD1	.	16	TGTGCCAGCAGCTCCCCGACAGGGGTCGGCAATCAGCCCCAGCATTTT	CASSSPTGVGNQPQHF
TRBV7-9	TRBJ1-1	TRBD1	.	17	TGTGCCAGCAGCTTAGGTGGTTTTCGGAGACAGGGGGCTGAAGCTTTCTTT	CASSLGGFRRQGAEAFF
TRBV27	TRBJ1-1	.	many	13	TGTGCCAGCAGTTTATCGACCCCCACTGAAGCTTTCTTT	CASSLSTPTEAFF
TRBV24-1	TRBJ2-1	TRBD2	.	17	TGTGCCACCAGTCCTTACTGGGGGGCGGGAGGGAACAATGAGCAGTTCTTC	CATSPYWGAGGNNEQFF
TRBV29-1	TRBJ2-7	.	.	13	TGCAGCGTTGCGGCAGGGAGCTCCTACGAGCAGTACTTC	CSVAAGSSYEQYF
TRBV5-1	TRBJ2-4	.	.	12	TGCGCCAGCAGCTTAGCCAAAAACATTCAGTACTTC	CASSLAKNIQYF